This T cell receptor beta chain was sequenced for a study of blood T cell repertoires in COVID-19. Study at large: COVID-19 samples from acute and convalescent phases originated in the United States, Italy and Spain. The cDNA or gDNA used as material had been derived from T cells, B-cell-depleted T cells, or PBMCs.

Seattle patients were enrolled while actively infected and followed longitudinally. The repertoire was sequenced with immunoSEQ multiplex PCR; TCRdb's copy has only in-frame clones and lacks some. The table records about 38,000 clones, roughly 85% of them present only once. The TCR was taken from a man in his sixties with COVID-19, enrolled during active disease. Sequenced: peripheral blood.

CDR3 nucleotides: TGTGCCAGCAGTTTAGGAGGCGGGAGCTCCTACGAGCAGTACTTC. It encodes CASSLGGGSSYEQYF. The chain has TRBV27 and TRBJ2-7; 7 bases line up with TRBD2. The V and J ends lost 2 bases and 0 bases, in that order; junction bases with no gene match: 4. Germline assignment: CDR1 MNHEY and CDR2 SMNVEV (reference sequence). CDR3 size: 15 residues.